The 30 T cell receptor beta chains below all came from one sample that was sequenced in a study of Tregs in tolerant kidney transplant recipients. Sequenced by immunoSEQ multiplex PCR; TCRdb stores in-frame clones only, minus some. The sample records some 100,000 clones, about 90% being singletons. The sequencing input was CD4+ T cells from blood. These receptors all come from a human donor in good health.

V is TRBV18 and J is TRBJ1-2; a possible D gene is TRBD1 (5 bases). V lost 6 bases to trimming and J lost 8 bases, with 19 bases between them. Germline values: CDR1 KGHSH, CDR2 LQKENI. The CDR3 extends over 14 amino acids. CDR3 nucleotide sequence: TGTGCCAGCTCGATACAGGTCGCCGTGGAAGGCTACACCTTC. Translating it yields CASSIQVAVEGYTF. The complete variable domain, with remaining parts taken from reference TRBV18 and TRBJ1-2, reads NAGVMQNPRHLVRRRGQEARLRCSPMKGHSHVYWYRQLPEEGLKFMVYLQKENIIDESGMPKERFSAEFPKEGPSILRIQQVVRGDSAAYFCASSIQVAVEGYTFGSGTRLTVV.

The gene calls are TRBV18 and TRBJ1-1; unclear D gene. V gave up 1 base and J gave up 1 base, with 13 bases separating them. The CDR3 contains 16 residues. The germline V gene has CDR1 KGHSH and CDR2 LQKENI. CDR3 in amino acids: CASSPLDRSGNTEAFF. The CDR3 coding sequence is TGTGCCAGCTCACCACTAGACCGGTCAGGGAACACTGAAGCTTTCTTT.

The CDR3 sequence: CASRDRGSYGYTF. As DNA, the CDR3 is TGTGCCAGCAGGGACAGGGGCAGCTATGGCTACACCTTC. The chain couples TRBV2 to TRBJ1-2, with 9 nucleotides matching TRBD1. V trimming: 6 bases; J trimming: 4 bases; junction bases outside the gene matches: 3. In germline, CDR1 is SNHLY, CDR2 FYNNEI. This CDR3 has 13 residues.

The table lists this clone with a few counts. This sequence joins TRBV11-2 and TRBJ2-7, with TRBD1 as a possible D gene (5 bases). V lost 5 bases and J lost 2, with 28 bases in between. CDR1 is SGHAT, CDR2 FQNNGV, per germline. The CDR3 covers 19 residues. The CDR3 loop reads CASSNMFRMDTEFPYEQYF. The CDR3 DNA reads as TGTGCCAGCAGCAATATGTTCCGAATGGACACCGAATTCCCCTACGAGCAGTACTTC.

The sample holds one count of this clone. The gene calls are TRBV5-1 and TRBJ1-1; the D is unclear. This CDR3 has 14 amino acids. In germline, CDR1 is SGHRS, CDR2 YFSETQ. The V gene lost 0 bases and the J gene lost 1 base, with 7 bases spanning the gap. As DNA, the CDR3 is TGCGCCAGCAGCTTGGGCAGCACGAACACTGAAGCTTTCTTT. It translates to CASSLGSTNTEAFF.

The chain joins TRBV6-6 to TRBJ1-2, with 9 nucleotides matching TRBD1. The CDR3 covers 15 residues. V was pared by 5 bases and J by 6 bases, with 10 bases of the junction left unmatched. Germline loops: CDR1 MNHNY, CDR2 SVGAGI (reference sequence). As DNA, the CDR3 is TGTGCCAGCAGTACAACAGGGGGCGCGACCAATGGCTACACCTTC. This sequence encodes CASSTTGGATNGYTF.

The chain carries TRBV20-1 and TRBJ1-1; TRBD1 might be the D (5 bases). Trimming left V 2 bases short and J 8 bases short, with 9 bases between. The germline gives CDR1 DFQATT, CDR2 SNEGSKA (reference sequence). This CDR3 has 11 amino acids. The CDR3 is CSARLTDEAFF. In DNA form, the CDR3 reads TGCAGTGCTAGATTGACAGACGAAGCTTTCTTT.

This clone has just one count. This sequence joins TRBV29-1 and TRBJ2-1; 8 positions agree with TRBD2. The CDR3 contains 14 residues. After removal of 6 bases from V and 7 bases from J, the junction contained 11 bases not matched to a gene. Looked up from germline, CDR1 is SQVTM and CDR2 is ANQGSEA. The CDR3 here is CSVMRGVNGNEQFF. The CDR3 DNA sequence: TGCAGCGTAATGCGGGGGGTCAATGGGAATGAGCAGTTCTTC.

The chain couples TRBV7-2 to TRBJ2-3; tentative D call: TRBD2 (6 bases). Germline V gene data show CDR1 as SGHTA and CDR2 as FQGNSA. CDR3 length: 15 residues. Between the trimmed V and J ends, which lost 3 bases and 2 bases, there was a span of 12 bases. The CDR3 protein is CASSFPGLNTDTQYF. As DNA, the CDR3 is TGTGCCAGCAGCTTTCCGGGACTTAACACAGATACGCAGTATTTT.

The chain employs TRBV18 and TRBJ1-1; D not resolved. The CDR3 spans 13 residues. Trimming took 6 bases from V and 1 from J, leaving 9 bases between them. The germline V gene encodes CDR1 KGHSH and CDR2 LQKENI. The CDR3 nucleotides read TGTGCCAGCTCCGAGATCAGGAACACTGAAGCTTTCTTT. This gives the protein CASSEIRNTEAFF.

The rearrangement links TRBV5-4 to TRBJ2-5; D unresolved. The CDR3 totals 13 residues. The germline gives CDR1 SGHNT, CDR2 YYREEE (reference sequence). Trimming took off 4 bases at V and 5 bases at J, with 12 bases between the two ends. CDR3 in amino acids: CASSPGGYETQYF. CDR3 bases: TGTGCCAGCAGCCCGGGCGGTTATGAGACCCAGTACTTC. The whole variable domain, filled in from reference TRBV5-4 and TRBJ2-5, reads ETGVTQSPTHLIKTRGQQVTLRCSSQSGHNTVSWYQQALGQGPQFIFQYYREEENGRGNFPPRFSGLQFPNYSSELNVNALELDDSALYLCASSPGGYETQYFGPGTRLLVL.

The chain is built from TRBV5-5 and TRBJ2-7; D gene ambiguous. V lost 4 bases to trimming and J lost 0 bases, with 14 bases between them. Germline V gene data show CDR1 as SGHKS and CDR2 as YYEKEE (reference sequence). CDR3 length equals 15 residues. This CDR3 reads CASSPSRVSSYEQYF. The CDR3 DNA reads TGTGCCAGCAGCCCCTCCCGGGTGAGCTCCTACGAGCAGTACTTC.

The chain uses TRBV12-5 and TRBJ1-3; D possibly corresponds to TRBD1 (5 bases). The CDR3 has 15 residues. The germline gives CDR1 LGHNT, CDR2 FRNRAP. Trimming stripped 5 bases from V and 0 bases from J, with 11 bases between. The CDR3 region is CASGPGTFSGNTIYF. The CDR3 DNA reads TGTGCTAGTGGTCCTGGGACTTTCTCTGGAAACACCATATATTTT. The variable domain in full, completed from reference TRBV12-5 and TRBJ1-3, reads DARVTQTPRHKVTEMGQEVTMRCQPILGHNTVFWYRQTMMQGLELLAYFRNRAPLDDSGMPKDRFSAEMPDATLATLKIQPSEPRDSAVYFCASGPGTFSGNTIYFGEGSWLTVV.

This chain connects TRBV7-9 to TRBJ2-3, with 8 bases aligning to TRBD1. The germline gives CDR1 SEHNR, CDR2 FQNEAQ (reference sequence). Germline trimming cut 5 bases from V and 1 base from J; bases unmatched to any gene: 11. CDR3 length: 17 residues. The CDR3 sequence is CASSLIQGARGTDTQYF. The CDR3 nucleotides are TGTGCCAGCAGCCTTATTCAGGGGGCGCGTGGCACAGATACGCAGTATTTT. Full variable domain (outside the CDR3, taken from reference TRBV7-9 and TRBJ2-3): DTGVSQNPRHKITKRGQNVTFRCDPISEHNRLYWYRQTLGQGPEFLTYFQNEAQLEKSRLLSDRFSAERPKGSFSTLEIQRTEQGDSAMYLCASSLIQGARGTDTQYFGPGTRLTVL.

The chain carries TRBV30 and TRBJ1-5; TRBD1 aligns across 8 bases. CDR1 GTSNPN and CDR2 SVGIG come from the germline V gene (reference sequence). The CDR3 length is 13 residues. J was trimmed by 5 bases and V by 1 base; bases with no gene match: 1. The DNA of the CDR3 is TGTGCCTGGAGTGCGGACAGGGATCAGCCCCAGCATTTT. It translates to CAWSADRDQPQHF. The full variable domain, rest sourced from reference TRBV30 and TRBJ1-5, is SQTIHQWPATLVQPVGSPLSLECTVEGTSNPNLYWYRQAAGRGLQLLFYSVGIGQISSEVPQNLSASRPQDRQFILSSKKLLLSDSGFYLCAWSADRDQPQHFGDGTRLSIL.

Only a few counts were recorded for this clone. The V gene is TRBV6-8, the J gene TRBJ1-4; D is uncertain. CDR1 is MNHGY, CDR2 SAAAGT, per germline. The CDR3 sequence is 15 residues long. V was shortened by 2 bases and J by 6 bases, with 13 bases between the two germline ends. This CDR3 is CASSYVTPGDEKLFF. CDR3 nucleotides: TGTGCCAGCAGTTACGTCACACCGGGCGATGAAAAACTGTTTTTT.

V gene TRBV5-4 combines with J gene TRBJ1-4, with D perhaps matching TRBD1 (5 bases). This CDR3 is 17 amino acids long. CDR1 SGHNT and CDR2 YYREEE come from the germline V gene (reference sequence). V gave up 1 base and J gave up 0 bases, with 13 bases separating them. The CDR3 loop is CASSLWTMGATNEKLFF. Written as DNA, the CDR3 is TGTGCCAGCAGCTTGTGGACAATGGGGGCAACTAATGAAAAACTGTTTTTT.

The chain employs TRBV2 and TRBJ1-5; a possible D gene is TRBD1 (6 bases). CDR1 is SNHLY, CDR2 FYNNEI, per germline. The CDR3 runs to 13 residues. Trimming took 6 bases from V and 3 from J, leaving 9 bases between them. CDR3 sequence: CASRGDNNQPQHF. CDR3 in DNA: TGTGCCAGCAGGGGGGACAACAATCAGCCCCAGCATTTT.

This clone was seen more than once but under ten times. The CDR3: CSVAREARTEAFF. The CDR3 DNA sequence: TGCAGCGTTGCGAGGGAAGCGCGGACTGAAGCTTTCTTT. The V and J genes are TRBV29-1 and TRBJ1-1; D is ambiguous. Trimming left V 4 bases short and J 5 bases short, with 14 bases between. The CDR3 is 13 residues long. Germline loops: CDR1 SQVTM, CDR2 ANQGSEA.

This clone was seen a single time. V is TRBV9 and J is TRBJ1-5; D is possibly TRBD1 (6 bases). In germline, CDR1 is SGDLS, CDR2 YYNGEE. The ends were cut back, 4 bases at V and 7 bases at J, with 15 bases in the middle. The CDR3 spans 14 residues. The CDR3 coding sequence is TGTGCCAGCAGCCGCACGGGGGCGGGGCAGCCCCAGCATTTT. The encoded protein is CASSRTGAGQPQHF.

The chain combines TRBV2 with TRBJ1-4, with 8 bases lining up with TRBD1. CDR1 and CDR2 from the germline V gene are SNHLY and FYNNEI. The trim removed 6 bases at V and 4 bases at J, leaving 4 bases unmatched. The CDR3 has 14 amino acids. The CDR3 nucleotides are TGTGCCAGCAGCAGACAGGGGTTTAATGAAAAACTGTTTTTT. It codes for CASSRQGFNEKLFF.

CDR3 bases: TGTGCCTGGAATCGGGGGTTACACAATGAGCAGTTCTTC. Its translation: CAWNRGLHNEQFF. V usage is TRBV30 and J usage is TRBJ2-1; D may be TRBD2 (6 bases). The germline gives CDR1 GTSNPN, CDR2 SVGIG (reference sequence). Trimming took off 4 bases at V and 5 bases at J, with 12 bases between the two ends. The CDR3 runs 13 residues. Supplemented by reference TRBV30 and TRBJ2-1, the full variable domain reads SQTIHQWPATLVQPVGSPLSLECTVEGTSNPNLYWYRQAAGRGLQLLFYSVGIGQISSEVPQNLSASRPQDRQFILSSKKLLLSDSGFYLCAWNRGLHNEQFFGPGTRLTVL.

As regards this clone: Other DNA sequences in the sample encode the same CDR3. The CDR3 DNA reads TGTGCCAGCTCACCCGGGACAGGTGCCTACAATGAGCAGTTCTTC. Its translation is CASSPGTGAYNEQFF. The chain joins TRBV18 to TRBJ2-1; the match to TRBD1 covers 8 bases. Per germline, CDR1 KGHSH and CDR2 LQKENI. V lost 3 bases to trimming and J lost 2 bases; unmatched junction nucleotides: 3. The CDR3 spans 15 residues.

V usage is TRBV2 and J usage is TRBJ1-1; 7 bases are shared with TRBD1. Germline CDR1 SNHLY, CDR2 FYNNEI. The V and J ends lost 7 bases and 3 bases, in that order; junction bases with no gene match: 5. The length of the CDR3 is 13 residues. The CDR3 is CASTRDSDTEAFF. The CDR3 region has the DNA TGTGCCAGCACCCGGGACAGTGACACTGAAGCTTTCTTT.

This chain joins TRBV5-1 and TRBJ1-1, with D maybe TRBD1 (5 bases). The V gene lost 0 bases and the J gene lost 3 bases, with 15 bases spanning the gap. Per the germline V gene, CDR1 is SGHRS and CDR2 is YFSETQ. The CDR3 consists of 16 residues. CDR3 in DNA: TGCGCCAGCAGCTTGGGCCCCTGGGGGTGGGACACTGAAGCTTTCTTT. Amino acids: CASSLGPWGWDTEAFF.

The chain combines TRBV7-9 with TRBJ2-1; 8 positions agree with TRBD2. Germline V CDR1 and CDR2: SEHNR, FQNEAQ (reference sequence). There are 16 residues in the CDR3. V dropped 1 base and J dropped 7; count of bases not matched to a gene: 9. The CDR3 here is CASSLGAGLVINEQFF. In DNA, the CDR3 is TGTGCCAGCAGCTTAGGGGCGGGACTAGTTATAAATGAGCAGTTCTTC. Full variable domain (remainder filled in from reference TRBV7-9 and TRBJ2-1): DTGVSQNPRHKITKRGQNVTFRCDPISEHNRLYWYRQTLGQGPEFLTYFQNEAQLEKSRLLSDRFSAERPKGSFSTLEIQRTEQGDSAMYLCASSLGAGLVINEQFFGPGTRLTVL.

The J gene is TRBJ2-2, the V gene TRBV2, with D possibly being TRBD1 (6 bases). Trimming took 6 bases from V and 4 from J, leaving 9 bases between them. This CDR3 region has 13 residues. CDR1 and CDR2 (germline): SNHLY, FYNNEI. DNA of the CDR3: TGTGCCAGCAGGGGACAAGCCACCGGGGAGCTGTTTTTT. Translating gives CASRGQATGELFF.

The chain links TRBV29-1 to TRBJ2-7, with D possibly being TRBD1 or TRBD2 (5 bases each). This CDR3 has 16 amino acids. Per germline, CDR1 SQVTM and CDR2 ANQGSEA. With 6 bases removed from V and 6 bases from J, the gap between germline ends came to 27 bases. CDR3 loop: CSVLRFHRDGEVEQYF. As DNA, the CDR3 is TGCAGCGTATTAAGATTCCACCGGGACGGGGAAGTCGAGCAGTACTTC.

About this clone: An end of the junction does not agree with germline; a read error may underlie this. This chain joins TRBV5-1 and TRBJ2-3; D unresolved. Germline V gives CDR1 SGHRS, CDR2 YFSETQ. The CDR3 extends over 13 amino acids. CDR3 sequence (DNA): TGCGCCAGCAGCTTGGGCAGCAAAGATACGCAGTATTTT. It yields the protein CASSLGSKDTQYF.

The chain employs TRBV10-1 and TRBJ2-7; 12 bases agree with TRBD2. Per the germline V gene, CDR1 is WNHNN and CDR2 is SYGVQD (reference sequence). V was pared by 2 bases and J by 9 bases, with 14 bases of the junction left unmatched. The CDR3 spans 17 residues. The CDR3 here is CASSERSGTSGRNAQYF. In DNA, the CDR3 is TGCGCCAGCAGTGAGCGTTCTGGAACTAGCGGGAGGAATGCGCAGTACTTC.